Presented here are 2 T cell receptor beta chains from one specimen sequenced in a study of blood T cell repertoires in COVID-19. Profiled with immunoSEQ multiplex PCR; TCRdb holds only in-frame clones, not every one. The sample shows hundreds of thousands of clones, about 85% of them seen only once. The sequencing sample was made of PBMCs or T cells enriched from blood (not recorded which). These receptors originate from a woman aged 25 to 39 who had been exposed to COVID-19.

This clone was detected only a few times. The chain combines TRBV15 with TRBJ2-1, with TRBD2 matching over 8 bases. V dropped 1 base and J dropped 8; count of bases not matched to a gene: 4. CDR1 and CDR2 from the germline V gene are LNHNV and YYDKDF (reference sequence). There are 14 residues in the CDR3. The CDR3 spells CATSRVGSGDEQFF. DNA of the CDR3: TGTGCCACCAGCAGAGTGGGTAGCGGGGATGAGCAGTTCTTC.

The CDR3: CAWSGPGGGTYNEQFF. The CDR3, as DNA: TGTGCCTGGAGTGGACCGGGGGGAGGTACCTACAATGAGCAGTTCTTC. The V and J genes are TRBV30 and TRBJ2-1, with TRBD2 identical over 7 bases. Looked up from germline, CDR1 is GTSNPN and CDR2 is SVGIG (reference sequence). CDR3 length: 16 residues. The V and J ends lost 1 base and 2 bases, in that order; junction bases with no gene match: 8.